The TCR beta chain described here comes from a study of untreated major depressive disorder. Findings and limits, study-wide: Depressed patients' CD4+ T cells carried increased TRBV05-01 (Vbeta 5.1) usage versus control CD4+ T cells.

In the case of this clone: Its specificity is unknown.

The CDR3 is 16 amino acids. The junction had 14 bases not matched to a gene; V was cut back by 4 bases and J by 4 bases. From germline, CDR1 is SGHDT and CDR2 YYEEEE. Here immunoSEQ multiplex PCR was the method, and the copy in TCRdb shows in-frame clones only, minus some. The profile covers approximately 13,000 clones, with nearly 95% appearing a single time and approximately 0.8% taken by the ten largest. This TCR came from a man aged 25 to 45 with major depressive disorder. The rearrangement uses TRBV5-6 and TRBJ2-7; 7 positions match TRBD1. The specimen was CD4+ T cells from PBMCs. DNA for the CDR3: TGTGCCAGCAGCCGAAATGGACAGGTTTTTGGGTACGAGCAGTACTTC. This translates into CASSRNGQVFGYEQYF.